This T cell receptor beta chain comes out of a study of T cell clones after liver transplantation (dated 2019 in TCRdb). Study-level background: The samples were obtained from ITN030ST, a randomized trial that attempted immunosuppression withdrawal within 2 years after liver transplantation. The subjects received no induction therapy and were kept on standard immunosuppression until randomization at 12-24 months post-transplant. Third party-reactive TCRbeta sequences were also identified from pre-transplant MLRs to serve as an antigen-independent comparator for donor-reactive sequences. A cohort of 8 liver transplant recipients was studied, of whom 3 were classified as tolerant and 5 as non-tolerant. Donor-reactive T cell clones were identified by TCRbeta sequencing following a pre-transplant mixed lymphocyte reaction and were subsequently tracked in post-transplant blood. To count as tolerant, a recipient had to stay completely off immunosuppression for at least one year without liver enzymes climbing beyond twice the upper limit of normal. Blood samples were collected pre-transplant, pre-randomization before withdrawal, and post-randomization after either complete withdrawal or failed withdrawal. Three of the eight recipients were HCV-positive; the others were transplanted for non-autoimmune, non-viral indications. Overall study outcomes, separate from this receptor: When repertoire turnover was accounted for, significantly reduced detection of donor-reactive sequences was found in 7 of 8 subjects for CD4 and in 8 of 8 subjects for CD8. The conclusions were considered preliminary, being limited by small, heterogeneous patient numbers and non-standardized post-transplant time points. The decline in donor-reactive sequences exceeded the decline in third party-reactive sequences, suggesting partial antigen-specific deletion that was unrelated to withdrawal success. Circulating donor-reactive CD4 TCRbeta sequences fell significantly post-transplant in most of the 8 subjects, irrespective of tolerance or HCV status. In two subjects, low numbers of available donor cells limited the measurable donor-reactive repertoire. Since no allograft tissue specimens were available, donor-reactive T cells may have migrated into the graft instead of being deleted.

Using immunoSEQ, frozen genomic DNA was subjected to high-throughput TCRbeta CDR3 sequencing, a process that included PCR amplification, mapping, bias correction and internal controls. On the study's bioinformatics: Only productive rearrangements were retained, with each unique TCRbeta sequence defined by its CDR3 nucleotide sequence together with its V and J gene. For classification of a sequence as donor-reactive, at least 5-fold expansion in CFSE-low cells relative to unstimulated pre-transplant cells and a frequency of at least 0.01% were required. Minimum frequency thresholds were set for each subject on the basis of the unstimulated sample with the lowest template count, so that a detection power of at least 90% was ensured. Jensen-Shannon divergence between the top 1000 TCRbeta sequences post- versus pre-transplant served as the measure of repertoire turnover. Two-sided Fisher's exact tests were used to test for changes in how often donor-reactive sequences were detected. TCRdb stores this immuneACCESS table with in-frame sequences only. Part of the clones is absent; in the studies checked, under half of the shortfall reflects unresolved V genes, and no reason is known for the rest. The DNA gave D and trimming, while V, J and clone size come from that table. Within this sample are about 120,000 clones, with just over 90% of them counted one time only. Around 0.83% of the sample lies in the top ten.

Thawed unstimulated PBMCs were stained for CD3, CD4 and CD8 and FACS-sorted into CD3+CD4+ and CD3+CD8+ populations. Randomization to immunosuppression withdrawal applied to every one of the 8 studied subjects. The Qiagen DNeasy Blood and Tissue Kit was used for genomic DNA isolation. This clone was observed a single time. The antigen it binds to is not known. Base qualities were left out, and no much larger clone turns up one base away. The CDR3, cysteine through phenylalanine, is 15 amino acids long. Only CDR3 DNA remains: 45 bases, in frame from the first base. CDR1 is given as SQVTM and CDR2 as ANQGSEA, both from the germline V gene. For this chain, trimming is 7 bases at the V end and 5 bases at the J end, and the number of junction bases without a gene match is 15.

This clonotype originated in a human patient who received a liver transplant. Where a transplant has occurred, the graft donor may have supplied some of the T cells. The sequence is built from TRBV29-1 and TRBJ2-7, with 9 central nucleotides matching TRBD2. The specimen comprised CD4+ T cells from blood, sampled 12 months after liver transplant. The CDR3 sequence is CSASGGGRAGDEQYF. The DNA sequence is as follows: TGCAGCGCCTCGGGAGGCGGGAGGGCCGGGGACGAGCAGTACTTC.